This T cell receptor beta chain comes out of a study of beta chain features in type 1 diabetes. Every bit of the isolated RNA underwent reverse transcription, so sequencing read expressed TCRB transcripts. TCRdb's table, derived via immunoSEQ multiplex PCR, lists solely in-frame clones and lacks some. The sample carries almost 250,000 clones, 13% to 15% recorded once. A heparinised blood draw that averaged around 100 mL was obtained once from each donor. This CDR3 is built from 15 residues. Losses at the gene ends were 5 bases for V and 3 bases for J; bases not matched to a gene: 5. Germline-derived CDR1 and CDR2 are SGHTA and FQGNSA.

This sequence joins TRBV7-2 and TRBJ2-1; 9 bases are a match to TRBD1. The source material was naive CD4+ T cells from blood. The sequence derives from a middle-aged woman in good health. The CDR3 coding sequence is TGTGCCAGCAGCCAGGACAGGGGCGACTACAATGAGCAGTTCTTC. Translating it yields CASSQDRGDYNEQFF.